Each of the 21 T cell receptor beta chains below was sequenced from the same sample in a study of cytomegalovirus exposure and HLA in healthy donors. The PCR ran on 60 Vbeta and 13 Jbeta primers. Produced via immunoSEQ multiplex PCR; TCRdb's table is partial and in-frame only. Among roughly 190,000 clones, roughly nine tenths were seen once, and the ten largest hold less than 1.3%. Sequenced input: PBMCs. These receptor sequences come from a boy aged 2 to 10 in good health and CMV-seronegative.

This clone was seen a single time. The chain uses TRBV27 and TRBJ2-7; tentatively, D is TRBD2 (7 bases). Germline assignment: CDR1 MNHEY and CDR2 SMNVEV (reference sequence). The length of the CDR3 is 14 residues. The V and J ends lost 6 bases and 9 bases respectively, with 21 bases between them. The CDR3 is CASSLTGGRSRQYF. The CDR3 nucleotides are TGTGCCAGCAGCCTGACGGGGGGCAGGTCTCGGCAGTACTTC.

The V and J genes are TRBV5-1 and TRBJ2-3; D remains ambiguous. Germline CDR1 reads SGHRS; CDR2 reads YFSETQ. V was cut by 0 bases and J by 6 bases, with 14 bases left in between. The CDR3 is 15 amino acids. The CDR3 spells CASSLGSGNADTQYF. The CDR3 nucleotides read TGCGCCAGCAGCTTGGGGTCAGGTAATGCCGATACGCAGTATTTT.

The gene calls are TRBV10-1 and TRBJ2-1; 9 nucleotides line up with TRBD2. CDR3 length equals 17 residues. Germline values: CDR1 WNHNN, CDR2 SYGVQD (reference sequence). With 0 bases clipped from V and 7 bases from J, the junction kept 10 bases outside the gene matches. CDR3 loop: CASSESPGRGGKNEQFF. The DNA of the CDR3 is TGCGCCAGCAGTGAGTCCCCAGGGCGGGGGGGCAAGAATGAGCAGTTCTTC.

The rearrangement joins TRBV11-1 to TRBJ1-2; weak D call: TRBD1 (5 bases). Germline V lookup: CDR1 SGHAT, CDR2 FQDESV (reference sequence). The CDR3 runs 15 residues. V shed 3 bases and J shed 5 bases, with 16 bases lying between them. CDR3 DNA: TGTGCCAGCAGCTTGGCCGGGACTCAAGGGTATGGCTACACCTTC. Translating gives CASSLAGTQGYGYTF.

The J gene is TRBJ2-5, the V gene TRBV7-8; weak D call: TRBD2 (5 bases). The J call is in doubt because the DNA end fits TRBJ2-7 better. This CDR3 is 16 amino acids long. Per the germline V gene, CDR1 is SGHVS and CDR2 is FQNEAQ. CDR3 in amino acids: CASSLGGVGSSYEQYF. The CDR3 bases are TGTGCCAGCAGCTTAGGTGGGGTGGGGAGCTCCTACGAGCAGTACTTC.

In regard to this clone: A read error may account for a junction end that differs from germline. The chain couples TRBV7-9 to TRBJ2-1; 10 positions match TRBD2. Germline CDR1 reads SEHNR; CDR2 reads FQNEAQ (reference sequence). The CDR3 is made up of 14 amino acids. The CDR3 spells CSSSLAGEVNEQFF. The CDR3 region has the DNA TGTTCCAGCAGCCTAGCGGGAGAGGTAAATGAGCAGTTCTTC.

This chain links TRBV5-1 with TRBJ2-3; TRBD1 matches at 8 bases. Unmatched junction bases numbered 5, after V lost 0 bases and J lost 2 bases. CDR3 length: 16 residues. Germline CDR1 is SGHRS and CDR2 is YFSETQ. CDR3 loop: CASSLVQGAPTDTQYF. The CDR3 DNA is TGCGCCAGCAGCTTGGTTCAGGGGGCGCCCACAGATACGCAGTATTTT. Complete variable domain (other parts from reference TRBV5-1 and TRBJ2-3): KAGVTQTPRYLIKTRGQQVTLSCSPISGHRSVSWYQQTPGQGLQFLFEYFSETQRNKGNFPGRFSGRQFSNSRSEMNVSTLELGDSALYLCASSLVQGAPTDTQYFGPGTRLTVL.

In regard to this clone: The identical CDR3 is also encoded by other nucleotide sequences in the sample. The chain links TRBV10-3 to TRBJ2-3, with 9 bases lining up with TRBD2. This CDR3 contains 16 residues. Germline CDR1 and CDR2: ENHRY and SYGVKD. V lost 7 bases to trimming and J lost 0 bases; unmatched junction nucleotides: 8. The CDR3 DNA reads TGTGCCATCAAAATAGCGGGAGCCCCGAGCACAGATACGCAGTATTTT. This encodes CAIKIAGAPSTDTQYF.

The chain links TRBV7-3 to TRBJ2-1; tentatively, D is TRBD2 (6 bases). Trimming shortened V by 5 bases and J by 6 bases, and 17 bases separated the two germline ends. CDR1 is SGHTA and CDR2 is FQGTGA in the germline V gene. This CDR3 region has 15 residues. As DNA, the CDR3 is TGTGCCAGCAGCCCTAGCGCTCTCAGGGCCAATGAGCAGTTCTTC. Protein: CASSPSALRANEQFF.

The chain combines TRBV18 with TRBJ2-3; 13 bases match TRBD2. This CDR3 contains 15 residues. The germline CDR1 and CDR2 sequences are KGHSH and LQKENI. Trimming at V came to 0 bases and at J to 8 bases, leaving 2 bases not matched to a gene. CDR3: CASSPPGLAGVTQYF. The CDR3 bases are TGTGCCAGCTCACCACCTGGACTAGCGGGGGTTACGCAGTATTTT. Based on the CDR3 plus reference TRBV18 and TRBJ2-3, the full variable domain is NAGVMQNPRHLVRRRGQEARLRCSPMKGHSHVYWYRQLPEEGLKFMVYLQKENIIDESGMPKERFSAEFPKEGPSILRIQQVVRGDSAAYFCASSPPGLAGVTQYFGPGTRLTVL.

The chain employs TRBV19 and TRBJ2-5; D is perhaps TRBD2 (5 bases). V was clipped by 4 bases and J by 5 bases, with 11 bases between them. The CDR3 is 13 amino acids. Germline values: CDR1 LNHDA, CDR2 SQIVND (reference sequence). CDR3 in amino acids: CASSTGPGETQYF. In nucleotides, the CDR3 is TGTGCCAGTAGTACCGGACCGGGGGAGACCCAGTACTTC.

The V gene is TRBV7-2, the J gene TRBJ1-5; perhaps TRBD1 as D (6 bases). Per germline, CDR1 SGHTA and CDR2 FQGNSA. The CDR3 sequence is 14 residues long. V was clipped by 4 bases and J by 7 bases, with 14 bases between them. The CDR3 DNA sequence: TGTGCCAGCAGCTACCACAGGGTAGGACAGCCCCAGCATTTT. Protein sequence: CASSYHRVGQPQHF.

V usage is TRBV7-6 and J usage is TRBJ1-1; 7 nucleotides agree with TRBD1. The CDR3 sequence is 15 residues long. Germline V CDR1 and CDR2: SGHVS, FNYEAQ. V was clipped by 4 bases and J by 3 bases; unmatched bases: 8. The CDR3 DNA follows: TGTGCCAGCAGCTATGGGGGACAGACGGACACTGAAGCTTTCTTT. Translating it yields CASSYGGQTDTEAFF. Full variable domain (outside the CDR3, taken from reference TRBV7-6 and TRBJ1-1): GAGVSQSPRYKVTKRGQDVALRCDPISGHVSLYWYRQALGQGPEFLTYFNYEAQQDKSGLPNDRFSAERPEGSISTLTIQRTEQRDSAMYRCASSYGGQTDTEAFFGQGTRLTVV.

V usage is TRBV9 and J usage is TRBJ2-2; 10 bases align to TRBD2. There are 13 residues in the CDR3. The germline CDR1 and CDR2 sequences are SGDLS and YYNGEE. After removal of 6 bases from V and 5 bases from J, the junction contained 1 base not matched to a gene. CDR3 nucleotide sequence: TGTGCCAGCACAGCGGGAGGGACCGGGGAGCTGTTTTTT. Translated, it gives CASTAGGTGELFF.

V usage is TRBV27 and J usage is TRBJ2-5; the D gene is possibly TRBD1 (6 bases). The CDR3 contains 17 residues. Trimming removed 3 bases at V and 5 bases at J, with 22 bases between. The germline V gene has CDR1 MNHEY and CDR2 SMNVEV (reference sequence). The CDR3 is CASSLRATGSDGETQYF. As DNA, the CDR3 is TGTGCCAGCAGTTTGAGAGCAACAGGGTCGGACGGGGAGACCCAGTACTTC.

The gene calls are TRBV9 and TRBJ2-2; D may be TRBD1 (6 bases). CDR1 and CDR2 from the germline V gene are SGDLS and YYNGEE. The CDR3 is 15 amino acids. Trimming took 3 bases from V and 7 from J, leaving 16 bases between them. CDR3 loop: CASSGQDLLVGELFF. For the CDR3, the DNA is TGTGCCAGCAGCGGACAGGACCTATTGGTCGGGGAGCTGTTTTTT.

For the CDR3, the DNA is TGTGCCAGCAGCCAGGACAGAGAGTTTCGCTCTGGAAACACCATATATTTT. This codes for CASSQDREFRSGNTIYF. The genes are TRBV4-2 and TRBJ1-3; TRBD1 might be the D (6 bases). The CDR3 has 17 amino acids. The V end lost 3 bases, the J end lost 0 bases, and 15 bases lay between the germline ends. Germline V gene sequence: CDR1 LGHNA, CDR2 YNFKEQ.

This chain connects TRBV7-9 to TRBJ1-3, with D tentatively TRBD1 (6 bases). The V end lost 4 bases, the J end lost 4 bases, and 11 bases lay between the germline ends. The CDR3 covers 14 residues. Germline CDR1 is SEHNR and CDR2 is FQNEAQ (reference sequence). This CDR3 reads CASSSPGAGNTIYF. In DNA, the CDR3 is TGTGCCAGCAGCTCCCCAGGGGCAGGAAACACCATATATTTT. Together with reference TRBV7-9 and TRBJ1-3, the CDR3 gives the full variable domain: DTGVSQNPRHKITKRGQNVTFRCDPISEHNRLYWYRQTLGQGPEFLTYFQNEAQLEKSRLLSDRFSAERPKGSFSTLEIQRTEQGDSAMYLCASSSPGAGNTIYFGEGSWLTVV.

The chain links TRBV27 to TRBJ1-2, with a weak D call TRBD1 (6 bases). Germline values: CDR1 MNHEY, CDR2 SMNVEV (reference sequence). The ends were cut back, 4 bases at V and 3 bases at J, with 9 bases in the middle. This CDR3 contains 13 residues. The DNA for the CDR3 is TGTGCCAGCAGTTCCTCAGGGGACTATGGCTACACCTTC. Its translation is CASSSSGDYGYTF.

This sequence joins TRBV7-2 and TRBJ2-7; no reliable D call. The CDR3 covers 14 residues. The germline V and J ends were trimmed by 4 bases and 5 bases, with 15 bases remaining between them. Germline V lookup: CDR1 SGHTA, CDR2 FQGNSA. CDR3 nucleotide sequence: TGTGCCAGCAGCTCGCCTCTGACACCCCACGAGCAGTACTTC. Its protein is CASSSPLTPHEQYF.

The rearrangement uses TRBV28 and TRBJ2-1, with TRBD2 matching 8 bases. The germline V gene has CDR1 MDHEN and CDR2 SYDVKM. J lost 5 bases, V lost 9 bases, and 12 bases had no gene match. CDR3 length: 15 amino acids. The CDR3: CASTTGTSGDNEQFF. The CDR3 bases are TGTGCCAGTACGACAGGAACTAGCGGCGACAATGAGCAGTTCTTC.